One and the same sample provided the 11 T cell receptor beta chains below, sequenced in a study of monozygotic twins with inflammatory bowel disease. TCRdb reprocessed the 5' RACE reads and stores each CDR3 protein as one record, lacking DNA. The sample holds around 40,000 distinct CDR3 sequences. Material: blood. These receptors all stem from a human donor with ulcerative colitis or Crohn's disease, or a healthy co-twin of an affected twin (not recorded which).

The chain uses TRBV7-9 and TRBJ2-1; the TRBD2 assignment by TCRdb is unverifiable without DNA. This CDR3 has 19 residues. In germline, CDR1 is SEHNR, CDR2 FQNEAQ (reference sequence). CDR3 region: CASSLERTGRSSRGNEQFF.

The chain carries TRBV7-2 and TRBJ1-2. Per the germline V gene, CDR1 is SGHTA and CDR2 is FQGNSA. This CDR3 contains 15 residues. The CDR3: CASSLDPAPNYGYTF.

The chain couples TRBV5-1 to TRBJ1-3; TCRdb calls TRBD1, which cannot be checked without DNA. In germline, CDR1 is SGHRS, CDR2 YFSETQ. The CDR3 contains 14 residues. CDR3 in amino acids: CASSDGTGGNTIYF.

CDR3 amino acids: CASSFGILPEAFF. V is TRBV7-8 and J is TRBJ1-1. The CDR3 covers 13 residues. Per germline, CDR1 SGHVS and CDR2 FQNEAQ.

The chain joins TRBV3-1 to TRBJ2-7. The germline gives CDR1 LGHDT, CDR2 YNNKEL (reference sequence). The CDR3 extends over 14 amino acids. The CDR3 sequence: CASSQGYNSYEQYF.

The V call is TRBV20-1, the J call TRBJ2-7; TCRdb picks TRBD1, but there is no DNA to check that call. This CDR3 contains 15 residues. Germline assignment: CDR1 DFQATT and CDR2 SNEGSKA (reference sequence). CDR3 sequence: CSARAVFGTGYEQYF.

The V and J genes are TRBV5-1 and TRBJ2-3; there is no DNA to check the TCRdb D call of TRBD2. This CDR3 has 17 residues. Germline CDR1 SGHRS, CDR2 YFSETQ. This CDR3 reads CASSQTSGGPITDTQYF.

The rearrangement uses TRBV3-1 and TRBJ2-1; checking the TCRdb D call of TRBD2 is not possible without DNA. There are 15 residues in the CDR3. Germline CDR1 and CDR2: LGHDT and YNNKEL (reference sequence). The CDR3 protein is CASSQLAGVYNEQFF.

The rearrangement joins TRBV16 to TRBJ2-1; TCRdb's D gene call, TRBD1, goes unchecked for lack of DNA. The V gene's germline CDR1 is KGHSY and CDR2 FQNENV. The length of the CDR3 is 15 residues. The chain's CDR3 is CASSPPNLSYNEQFF.

CDR3 residues: CASSLLPQGVHIRGSEAFF. The chain links TRBV11-3 to TRBJ1-1; TCRdb outputs TRBD1, but without DNA this stays unchecked. Looked up from germline, CDR1 is SGHNT and CDR2 is YENEEA. The CDR3 has 19 amino acids. The full variable domain, in which reference TRBV11-3 and TRBJ1-1 provide the parts outside the CDR3, is EAGVVQSPRYKIIEKKQPVAFWCNPISGHNTLYWYLQNLGQGPELLIRYENEEAVDDSQLPKDRFSAERLKGVDSTLKIQPAELGDSAVYLCASSLLPQGVHIRGSEAFFGQGTRLTVV.

V and J are TRBV18 and TRBJ1-5; checking the TCRdb D call of TRBD1 is not possible without DNA. Germline V gives CDR1 KGHSH, CDR2 LQKENI. This CDR3 region has 13 residues. Here the CDR3 reads CASSPGGQAPQHF.